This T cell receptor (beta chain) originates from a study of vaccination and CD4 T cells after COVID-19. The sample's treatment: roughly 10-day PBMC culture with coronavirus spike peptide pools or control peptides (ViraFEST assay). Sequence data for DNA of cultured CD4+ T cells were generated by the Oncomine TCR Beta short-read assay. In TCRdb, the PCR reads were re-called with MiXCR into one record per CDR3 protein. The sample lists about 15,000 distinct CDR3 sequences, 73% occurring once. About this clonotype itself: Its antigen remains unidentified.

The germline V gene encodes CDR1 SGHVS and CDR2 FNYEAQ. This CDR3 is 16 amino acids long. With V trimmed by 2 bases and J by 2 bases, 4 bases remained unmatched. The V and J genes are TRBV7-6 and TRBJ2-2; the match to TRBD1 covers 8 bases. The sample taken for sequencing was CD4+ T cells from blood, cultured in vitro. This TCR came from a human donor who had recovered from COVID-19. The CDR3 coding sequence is TGTGCCAGCAGCTTACAGGGGGCTGCCAACACCGGGGAGCTGTTTTTT. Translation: CASSLQGAANTGELFF.